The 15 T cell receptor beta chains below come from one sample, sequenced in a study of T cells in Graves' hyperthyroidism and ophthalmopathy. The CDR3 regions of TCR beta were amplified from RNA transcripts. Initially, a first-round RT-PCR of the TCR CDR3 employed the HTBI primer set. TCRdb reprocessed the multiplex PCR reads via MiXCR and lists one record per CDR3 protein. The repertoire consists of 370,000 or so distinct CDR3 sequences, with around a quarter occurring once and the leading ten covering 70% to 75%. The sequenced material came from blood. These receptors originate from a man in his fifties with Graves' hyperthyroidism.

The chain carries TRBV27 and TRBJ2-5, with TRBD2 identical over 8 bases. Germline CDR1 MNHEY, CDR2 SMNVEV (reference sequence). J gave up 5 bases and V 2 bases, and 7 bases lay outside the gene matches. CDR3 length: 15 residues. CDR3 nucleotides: TGTGCCAGCAGTTTAGAGGGACTAGAAACGGAGACCCAGTACTTC. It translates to CASSLEGLETETQYF.

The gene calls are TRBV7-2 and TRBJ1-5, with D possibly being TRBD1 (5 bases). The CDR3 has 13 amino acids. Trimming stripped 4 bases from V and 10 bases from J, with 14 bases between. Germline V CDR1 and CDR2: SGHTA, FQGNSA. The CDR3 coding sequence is TGTGCCAGCAGCTCTGACAGTAAAAGTCCCCAGCATTTT. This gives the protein CASSSDSKSPQHF.

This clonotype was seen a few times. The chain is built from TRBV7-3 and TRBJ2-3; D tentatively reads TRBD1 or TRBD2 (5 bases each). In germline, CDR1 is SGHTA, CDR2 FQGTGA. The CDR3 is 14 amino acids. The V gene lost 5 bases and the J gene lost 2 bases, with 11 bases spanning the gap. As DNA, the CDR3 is TGTGCCAGCAGCCTCGGGACGTTCACAGATACGCAGTATTTT. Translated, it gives CASSLGTFTDTQYF.

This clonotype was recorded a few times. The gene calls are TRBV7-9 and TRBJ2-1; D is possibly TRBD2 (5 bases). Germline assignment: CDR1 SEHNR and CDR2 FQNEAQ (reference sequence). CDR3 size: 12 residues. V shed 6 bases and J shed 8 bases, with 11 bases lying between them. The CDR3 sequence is CASRRAGDEQFF. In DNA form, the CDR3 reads TGTGCCAGCAGAAGGGCCGGGGATGAGCAGTTCTTC.

The CDR3 DNA reads TGTGCCAGCAGCCCCACCGGGACTAGCGACAATGAGCAGTTCTTC. Translation gives CASSPTGTSDNEQFF. The chain carries TRBV3-1 and TRBJ2-1; 10 nucleotides agree with TRBD2. Per the germline V gene, CDR1 is LGHDT and CDR2 is YNNKEL (reference sequence). Germline trimming cut 4 bases from V and 5 bases from J; bases unmatched to any gene: 5. This CDR3 region has 15 residues.

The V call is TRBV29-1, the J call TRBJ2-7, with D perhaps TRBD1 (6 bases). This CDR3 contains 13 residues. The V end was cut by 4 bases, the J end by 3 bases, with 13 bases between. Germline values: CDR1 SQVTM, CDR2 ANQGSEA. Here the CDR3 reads CSVVGEQGYEQYF. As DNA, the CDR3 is TGCAGCGTTGTCGGGGAACAGGGCTACGAGCAGTACTTC.

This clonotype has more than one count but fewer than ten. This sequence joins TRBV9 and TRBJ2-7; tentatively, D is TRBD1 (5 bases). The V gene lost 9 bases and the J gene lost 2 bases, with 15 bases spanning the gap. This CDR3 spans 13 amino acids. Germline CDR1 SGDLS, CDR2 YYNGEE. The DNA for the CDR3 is TGTGCCACCAGTGGGGCAAATACCTACGAGCAGTACTTC. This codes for CATSGANTYEQYF.

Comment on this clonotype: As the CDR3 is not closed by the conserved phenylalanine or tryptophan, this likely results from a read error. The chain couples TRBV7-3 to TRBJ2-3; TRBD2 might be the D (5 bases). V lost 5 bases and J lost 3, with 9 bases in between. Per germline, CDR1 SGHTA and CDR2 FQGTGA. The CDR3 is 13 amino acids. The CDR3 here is CASSPRRTDTQYL. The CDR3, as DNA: TGTGCCAGCAGCCCCCGGAGGACAGATACGCAGTATCTT.

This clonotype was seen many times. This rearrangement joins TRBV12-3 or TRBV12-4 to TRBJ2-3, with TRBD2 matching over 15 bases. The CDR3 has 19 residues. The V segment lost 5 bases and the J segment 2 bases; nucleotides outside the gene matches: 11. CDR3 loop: CASSPYPGLAGGNTDTQYF. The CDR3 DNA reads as TGTGCCAGCAGTCCGTACCCGGGACTAGCGGGAGGAAACACAGATACGCAGTATTTT.

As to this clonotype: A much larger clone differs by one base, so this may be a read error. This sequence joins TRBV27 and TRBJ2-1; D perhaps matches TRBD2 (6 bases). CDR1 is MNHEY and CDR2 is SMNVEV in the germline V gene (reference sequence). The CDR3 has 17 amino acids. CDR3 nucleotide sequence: TGTGCCAGCAGTTCCCAACATGTTACTAGCTCCTACAATGAGCAGCTCTTC. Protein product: CASSSQHVTSSYNEQLF.

The CDR3 DNA is TGTGCCAGCAGTCCCGGACTAGCGGGAGGGCCGTTCAATGAGCAGTTCTTC. Protein product: CASSPGLAGGPFNEQFF. This rearrangement joins TRBV28 to TRBJ2-1; 15 bases map to TRBD2. The V gene's germline CDR1 is MDHEN and CDR2 SYDVKM. Trimming at V came to 5 bases and at J to 6 bases, leaving 8 bases not matched to a gene. This CDR3 spans 17 amino acids.

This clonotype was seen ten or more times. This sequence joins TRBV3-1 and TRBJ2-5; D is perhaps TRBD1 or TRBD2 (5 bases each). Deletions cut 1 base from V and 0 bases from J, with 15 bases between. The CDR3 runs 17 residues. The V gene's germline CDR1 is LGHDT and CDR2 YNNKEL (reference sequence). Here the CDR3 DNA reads TGTGCCAGCAGCCAAGTGGGGACGGTTCAGTACCAAGAGACCCAGTACTTC. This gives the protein CASSQVGTVQYQETQYF.

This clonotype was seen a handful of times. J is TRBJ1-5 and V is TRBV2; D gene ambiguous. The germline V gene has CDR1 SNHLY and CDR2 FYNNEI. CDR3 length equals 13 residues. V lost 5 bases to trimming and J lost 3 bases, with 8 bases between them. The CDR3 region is CASSQTANQPQHF. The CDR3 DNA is TGTGCCAGCAGTCAGACGGCCAATCAGCCCCAGCATTTT.

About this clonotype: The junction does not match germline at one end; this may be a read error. The CDR3 nucleotides read TGCGCCAGCAGTGTCAGCGGGAGGGCCGGCGGGGAGCTGTTTTTT. Encoded protein: CASSVSGRAGGELFF. V is TRBV6-2 or TRBV6-3 and J is TRBJ2-2, with 10 bases identical to TRBD2. Germline values: CDR1 MNHEY, CDR2 SVGEGT. This CDR3 region has 15 residues.

CDR3 region: CASSEAWGTTQFF. The CDR3 DNA is TGTGCCAGCAGTGAAGCCTGGGGGACGACCCAGTTCTTC. V is TRBV6-1 and J is TRBJ2-5; D is tentatively TRBD1 or TRBD2 (5 bases each). The J call is doubtful: the DNA matches TRBJ2-1 better. From germline, CDR1 is MNHNS and CDR2 SASEGT. There are 13 residues in the CDR3.